The 4 T cell receptor beta chains given below trace back to one sample, sequenced in a study of long-term antiretroviral therapy in people with HIV. The immunoSEQ assay was v3.0, run at survey level. The repertoire was sequenced with immunoSEQ multiplex PCR; TCRdb's copy has only in-frame clones and lacks some. Here the sample spans over 25,000 clones, 65% to 85% being singletons. The material sequenced was unsorted PBMCs, taken 3 years after starting antiretroviral therapy. The source of these receptors is a man in his forties with HIV.

This chain uses TRBV5-1 with TRBJ1-4, with 7 bases matching TRBD1. Per germline, CDR1 SGHRS and CDR2 YFSETQ. The CDR3 runs 15 residues. The V gene end was trimmed by 4 bases and the J gene end by 8 bases; junction bases not matched to a gene: 11. CDR3 region: CASSPTGQSGEKLFF. The DNA of the CDR3 is TGCGCCAGCAGCCCAACGGGACAGAGTGGCGAAAAACTGTTTTTT.

This chain uses TRBV19 with TRBJ2-7, with a weak D call TRBD1 (6 bases). Germline CDR1 is LNHDA and CDR2 is SQIVND (reference sequence). V lost 5 bases and J 5 bases, leaving 13 bases between the germline ends. This CDR3 is built from 13 residues. The CDR3 loop is CASSPDSYNEQYF. For the CDR3, the DNA is TGTGCCAGTAGTCCGGACAGCTACAACGAGCAGTACTTC. Drawing the rest from reference TRBV19 and TRBJ2-7, the complete variable domain is DGGITQSPKYLFRKEGQNVTLSCEQNLNHDAMYWYRQDPGQGLRLIYYSQIVNDFQKGDIAEGYSVSREKKESFPLTVTSAQKNPTAFYLCASSPDSYNEQYFGPGTRLTVT.

The V call is TRBV19, the J call TRBJ1-5; D not certain. The CDR3 runs 12 residues. In germline, CDR1 is LNHDA, CDR2 SQIVND (reference sequence). V was cut by 10 bases and J by 4 bases, with 11 bases left in between. CDR3 sequence: CATRRVNQPQHF. The CDR3 DNA reads as TGTGCCACTAGGAGGGTAAATCAGCCCCAGCATTTT.

This clone was counted only a few times. The rearrangement joins TRBV11-2 to TRBJ1-3; D is uncertain. CDR1 and CDR2 from the germline V gene are SGHAT and FQNNGV. V was clipped by 10 bases and J by 0 bases, with 7 bases between them. The CDR3 has 12 amino acids. CDR3 sequence: CATGDSGNTIYF. The CDR3 nucleotides are TGTGCCACCGGGGACTCTGGAAACACCATATATTTT. The full variable domain, with the rest looked up from reference TRBV11-2 and TRBJ1-3, is EAGVAQSPRYKIIEKRQSVAFWCNPISGHATLYWYQQILGQGPKLLIQFQNNGVVDDSQLPKDRFSAERLKGVDSTLKIQPAKLEDSAVYLCATGDSGNTIYFGEGSWLTVV.